These 5 T cell receptor beta chains were all obtained from the same sample, sequenced in a study of shared clonotypes between healthy human individuals. The repertoire was sequenced with immunoSEQ multiplex PCR; TCRdb's copy has only in-frame clones and lacks some. In the table there are about 980,000 clones, 76% of which are singletons. Material for sequencing was memory CD4+ T cells sorted from blood. Subset described: CD45RA-negative fraction. These receptor sequences come from a man younger than 35 in good health.

This clone appeared once. The chain combines TRBV5-1 with TRBJ2-5; unclear D gene. V gave up 6 bases and J gave up 5 bases, with 11 bases separating them. CDR3 length equals 12 residues. Germline V CDR1 and CDR2: SGHRS, YFSETQ. The CDR3 DNA sequence: TGCGCCAGCAAAGGGCCCGTTGAGACCCAGTACTTC. As protein: CASKGPVETQYF.

This clone appeared many times. In the same sample, other DNA sequences code for this CDR3. The chain recombines TRBV11-2 with TRBJ2-2; D gene unclear. Germline V gene lookup returns CDR1 SGHAT and CDR2 FQNNGV. With 0 bases removed from V and 7 bases from J, the gap between germline ends came to 6 bases. The CDR3 covers 13 residues. CDR3 loop: CASSLDRGGELFF. The CDR3 DNA sequence: TGTGCCAGCAGCTTAGATCGAGGCGGGGAGCTGTTTTTT. Full variable domain (missing parts from reference TRBV11-2 and TRBJ2-2): EAGVAQSPRYKIIEKRQSVAFWCNPISGHATLYWYQQILGQGPKLLIQFQNNGVVDDSQLPKDRFSAERLKGVDSTLKIQPAKLEDSAVYLCASSLDRGGELFFGEGSRLTVL.

This clone was detected only a few times. The chain uses TRBV27 and TRBJ1-1; TRBD1 might be the D (5 bases). This CDR3 has 14 amino acids. The germline CDR1 and CDR2 sequences are MNHEY and SMNVEV (reference sequence). V was clipped by 3 bases and J by 5 bases, with 13 bases between them. The CDR3 is CASSFGGFGTEAFF. CDR3 DNA: TGTGCCAGCAGTTTTGGGGGGTTTGGTACTGAAGCTTTCTTT.

The V and J genes are TRBV27 and TRBJ2-5, with D possibly being TRBD2 (6 bases). Trimming took off 4 bases at V and 5 bases at J, with 11 bases between the two ends. The CDR3 has 13 residues. Germline V lookup: CDR1 MNHEY, CDR2 SMNVEV (reference sequence). CDR3 nucleotide sequence: TGTGCCAGCAGTTCCGCAGGGAGGGAGACCCAGTACTTC. Residues: CASSSAGRETQYF.

V is TRBV11-2 and J is TRBJ2-7, with D hard to call. The CDR3 loop spans 14 amino acids. The germline V gene has CDR1 SGHAT and CDR2 FQNNGV. The germline V and J ends were trimmed by 5 bases and 1 base, with 12 bases remaining between them. Here the CDR3 DNA reads TGTGCCAGCAGCCCCGACGGACCTTCCTACGAGCAGTACTTC. Its protein product is CASSPDGPSYEQYF.